The clone carrying this T cell receptor (beta chain) was observed at least ten times. This entry is derived from a study of spatial heterogeneity in lung cancer. TCRdb reprocessed the 5' RACE reads via MiXCR and lists one record per CDR3 protein. The table shows around 41,000 distinct CDR3 sequences, with roughly 7.1% occurring only once. V trimming: 5 bases; J trimming: 5 bases; junction bases outside the gene matches: 5. The CDR3 runs 15 residues. Germline CDR1 and CDR2: MNHEY and SVGAGI. Time point reported: sample taken at primary tumor resection. Whole RNA obtained from tumor, nontumor lung or frozen PBMC underwent sequencing without sorting.

This material consisted of PBMCs, taken at surgery. This TCR was sampled from a female donor with early-stage non-small cell lung cancer. The V and J genes are TRBV6-5 and TRBJ2-2, with 10 bases that match TRBD1. In DNA form, the CDR3 reads TGTGCCAGCAGTGCAGACAGGGGGCCTACCGGGGAGCTGTTTTTT. Protein product: CASSADRGPTGELFF.